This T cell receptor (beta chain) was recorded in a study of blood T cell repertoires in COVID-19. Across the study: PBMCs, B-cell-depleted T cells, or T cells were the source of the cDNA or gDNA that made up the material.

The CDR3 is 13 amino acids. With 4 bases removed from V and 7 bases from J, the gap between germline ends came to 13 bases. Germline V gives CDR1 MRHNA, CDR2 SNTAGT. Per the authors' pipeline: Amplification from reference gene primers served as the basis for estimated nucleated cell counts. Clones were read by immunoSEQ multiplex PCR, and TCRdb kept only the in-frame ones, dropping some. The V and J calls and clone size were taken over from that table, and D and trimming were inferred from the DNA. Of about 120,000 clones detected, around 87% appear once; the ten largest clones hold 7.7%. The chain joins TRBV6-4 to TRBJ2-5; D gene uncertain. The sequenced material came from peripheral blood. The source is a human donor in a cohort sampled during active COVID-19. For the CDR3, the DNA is TGTGCCAGCAGTGCCACGACCGGCGGGACCCAGTACTTC. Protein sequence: CASSATTGGTQYF.